This TCR beta chain was observed in a study of blood T cell repertoires in COVID-19. At the level of the study: PBMCs, B-cell-depleted T cells, or T cells provided the cDNA or gDNA that made up the material.

Repertoires were generated with immunoSEQ multiplex PCR, while TCRdb's copy carries only in-frame clones and drops some. Counted here are 200,000 to 300,000 clones, about nine tenths occurring once; the ten biggest clones make up more than 1%. Assignments of participants to cohorts depended upon their own reported clinical history. CDR3 length equals 14 residues. V lost 1 base to trimming and J lost 1 base; unmatched junction nucleotides: 0. Looked up from germline, CDR1 is MNHNS and CDR2 is SASEGT. The chain employs TRBV6-1 and TRBJ2-7, with 8 bases lining up with TRBD1. This clonotype was obtained from a woman aged 40 to 50 with acute COVID-19. Sequenced material: PBMCs or T cells enriched from blood (not recorded which). The chain's CDR3 is CASSEGQGSYEQYF. The CDR3 region has the DNA TGTGCCAGCAGTGAAGGACAGGGGTCCTACGAGCAGTACTTC.